These T cell receptor beta chains were read from a single sample in a study of blood T cell repertoires in COVID-19. Assay used: immunoSEQ multiplex PCR; TCRdb lists only in-frame clones, some missing. The sample consists of some 150,000 clones, more than 80% of them appearing once. Sequenced input: peripheral blood. These receptors originate from a woman older than 75 with acute or convalescent COVID-19. Both conserved end residues are part of each CDR3. A D gene is named only where the DNA matches it firmly. Where a row states a size, it is once, few, many or the class of an expanded clone; other rows omit it.

v_gene	j_gene	abundance	d_gene	CDR3nt	CDR3aa
TRBV7-9	TRBJ2-2	-	TRBD1	TGTGCCAGCAGCTGGGCCGGGACAGGGACCACCGGGGAGCTGTTTTTT	CASSWAGTGTTGELFF
TRBV19	TRBJ2-7	-	TRBD2	TGTGCCAGGAAGACTAGCGGGGGTGGCTGGGAGCAGTACTTC	CARKTSGGGWEQYF
TRBV2	TRBJ2-5	-	-	TGTGCCAGCAGTGAAGCGCGGGTTAACCAAGAGACCCAGTACTTC	CASSEARVNQETQYF
TRBV9	TRBJ2-3	-	TRBD1	TGTGCCAGCAGCAGCGGGGGACAGGGGGCGACAGATACGCAGTATTTT	CASSSGGQGATDTQYF
TRBV2	TRBJ2-2	-	TRBD1	TGTGCCAGCAACCCGGACAGGGCAGCCGGGGAGCTGTTTTTT	CASNPDRAAGELFF
TRBV7-2	TRBJ2-1	-	-	TGTGCCAGCAGCTTAAACATCCCCAATGAGCAGTTCTTC	CASSLNIPNEQFF
TRBV6-5	TRBJ1-5	-	-	TGTGCCAGCAGTTATTCAGGGGTCGGTCAGCCCCAGCATTTT	CASSYSGVGQPQHF
TRBV4-1	TRBJ2-2	-	-	TGCGCCAGCAGCAGATCCCCGAGCACCACCGGGGAGCTGTTTTTT	CASSRSPSTTGELFF
TRBV24-1	TRBJ2-2	-	TRBD1	TGTGCCACCAGTGATTCCCGGGACAGGGGAAGGGTCACCGGGGAGCTGTTTTTT	CATSDSRDRGRVTGELFF
TRBV15	TRBJ2-3	-	-	TGTGCCACCAGCAGAGTCTTATGGGGCACGGCCACAGATACGCAGTATTTT	CATSRVLWGTATDTQYF
TRBV3-1/TRBV3-2	TRBJ1-1	-	-	TGTGCCAGCAGCCAATCGGGGAACACTGAAGCTTTCTTT	CASSQSGNTEAFF
TRBV6-5	TRBJ2-5	-	TRBD1	TGTGCCAGCAGCCGACAGGGGAGAGGGGAGACCCAGTACTTC	CASSRQGRGETQYF
TRBV19	TRBJ2-3	-	-	TGTGCCAGTAGTATGGACTACCGGCCTGGGATAGATACGCAGTATTTT	CASSMDYRPGIDTQYF
TRBV5-1	TRBJ2-7	-	TRBD1	TGCGCCAGCAGCTTGGGCGACAGGGCCCACTACGAGCAGTACTTC	CASSLGDRAHYEQYF
TRBV28	TRBJ1-3	-	TRBD1	TGTGCCAGCAGTCCTTGGACAGGGGCCTCTGGAAACACCATATATTTT	CASSPWTGASGNTIYF
TRBV19	TRBJ1-2	-	-	TGTGCCAGTAGTATCCGGAGACCATACTATGGCTACACCTTC	CASSIRRPYYGYTF
TRBV6-5	TRBJ1-5	-	TRBD1	TGTGCCAGCAGCCGCACAGGGGGCGGGCAGCCCCAGCATTTT	CASSRTGGGQPQHF
TRBV7-8	TRBJ1-1	-	-	TGTGCCAGCAGCTGGGGGAGGGGGAGCACTGAAGCTTTCTTT	CASSWGRGSTEAFF
TRBV19	TRBJ1-5	-	TRBD1	TGTGCCAGTAGTATAGGGACGGACAGGGTTAATCAGCCCCAGCATTTT	CASSIGTDRVNQPQHF
TRBV2	TRBJ2-2	-	TRBD2	TGTGCCAGCAGTCCCAGACTAGCGGGGGCCTACACCGGGGAGCTGTTTTTT	CASSPRLAGAYTGELFF
TRBV7-2	TRBJ2-7	few	TRBD2	TGTGCCAGCAGGCGAGGGCTAGCGGATACGGTAGGGTACTTC	CASRRGLADTVGYF
TRBV5-1	TRBJ2-3	-	TRBD2	TGCGCCAGCAGCTTTCCCCCCGGGACTAACACAGATACGCAGTATTTT	CASSFPPGTNTDTQYF
TRBV7-6	TRBJ1-4	once	TRBD1	TGTGCCAGCAGCCCGGGACAGGTTAATGAAAAACTGTTTTTT	CASSPGQVNEKLFF
TRBV14	TRBJ1-1	-	-	TGTGCCAGCAGCCAAGAACCCGGAGGGGCGGGAACTGAAGCTTTCTTT	CASSQEPGGAGTEAFF
TRBV10-3	TRBJ1-2	-	-	TGTGCCATCAAACAACAGGGAGGGGCAGACTATGGCTACACCTTC	CAIKQQGGADYGYTF
TRBV14	TRBJ1-2	-	-	TGTGCCAGCAGCCAAGATTGGCAGGGAATCTATGGCTACACCTTC	CASSQDWQGIYGYTF
TRBV11-1	TRBJ1-1	few	-	TGTGCCAGCAGCGCAACAACCTGGGGCGGCACTGAAGCTTTCTTT	CASSATTWGGTEAFF
TRBV11-2	TRBJ2-1	-	-	TGTGCCAGCAGCCAAGGGGGGGGCCGCTCCTACAATGAGCAGTTCTTC	CASSQGGGRSYNEQFF
TRBV2	TRBJ1-3	-	-	TGTGCCAGCAGTTCGGTATTCGGAAACACCATATATTTT	CASSSVFGNTIYF
TRBV30	TRBJ1-5	once	TRBD1	TGTGCCTGGAAAGGGCAGGGGGTCCCAGGGCCCCAGCATTTT	CAWKGQGVPGPQHF
TRBV19	TRBJ1-6	-	-	TGTGCCAGTAGTAGTCCGGGGTCGGGGACACCCCTCCACTTT	CASSSPGSGTPLHF
TRBV7-2	TRBJ1-4	-	TRBD1	TGTGCCAGCAGCCTGGACAGGTTTGAAAAACTGTTTTTT	CASSLDRFEKLFF
TRBV3-1/TRBV3-2	TRBJ2-1	-	TRBD2	TGTGCCAGCAGCCAACCAGCGGGGGGGTACAATGAGCAGTTCTTC	CASSQPAGGYNEQFF
TRBV5-1	TRBJ1-2	-	-	TGCGCCAGCAGCTTGGGGGGGCGTAACTATGGCTACACCTTC	CASSLGGRNYGYTF
TRBV24-1	TRBJ2-1	-	-	TGTGCCACCAGTGATCAACAAACAGGGATAAATGAGCAGTTCTTC	CATSDQQTGINEQFF
TRBV9	TRBJ1-4	-	-	TGTGCCAGCAGCGGGACATCCGTAAATGAAAAACTGTTTTTT	CASSGTSVNEKLFF
TRBV30	TRBJ2-2	-	TRBD1	TGTGCACTTTGGCAGGGGGCCGGGGAGCTGTTTTTT	CALWQGAGELFF
TRBV5-1	TRBJ2-1	once	-	TGCGCCAGCAGCTTAGAGCGTGGGGCGGGGCTTGAGCAGTTCTTC	CASSLERGAGLEQFF
TRBV6-5	TRBJ2-1	-	-	TGTGCCAGCCTCTCTCGCGGGGAGCAGTTCTTC	CASLSRGEQFF
TRBV10-1	TRBJ2-1	-	TRBD1	TGCGCCAGCAGTGAAGGGGGGACAGGGGGAAAAATTGAGCAGTTCTTC	CASSEGGTGGKIEQFF
TRBV7-2	TRBJ1-1	-	-	TGTGCCAGCAGCTTGGGCAGGGTTGCGATGAACACTGAAGCTTTCTTT	CASSLGRVAMNTEAFF
TRBV19	TRBJ2-4	-	-	TGTGCCAGTAGTATAGATAGGCGGCAGGGGAACATTCAGTACTTC	CASSIDRRQGNIQYF
TRBV3-1/TRBV3-2	TRBJ1-1	-	-	TGTGCCAGCAGCCAAGTCGGGGTCGAAGCTTTCTTT	CASSQVGVEAFF
TRBV6-5	TRBJ1-3	-	TRBD1	TGTGCCAGCAGTTACGGACAGGGTTCTGGAAACACCATATATTTT	CASSYGQGSGNTIYF
TRBV5-6	TRBJ2-1	-	TRBD2	TGTGCCAGCAGCTCAGGGACTAGCGGGGTTTACAATGAGCAGTTCTTC	CASSSGTSGVYNEQFF
TRBV19	TRBJ2-5	-	-	TGTGCCAGTAGTATAGTTCACAGAGAGACCCAGTACTTC	CASSIVHRETQYF
TRBV5-6	TRBJ1-2	-	TRBD1	TGTGCCAGCAGCTTGGCCGACAGGGTTTACTATGGCTACACCTTC	CASSLADRVYYGYTF
TRBV7-6	TRBJ1-3	-	TRBD1	TGTGCCAGCAGCGGGGGGGGACAGGGAGGTGGAAACACCATATATTTT	CASSGGGQGGGNTIYF
TRBV20-1	TRBJ2-7	-	-	TGCAGTGCTAGTAGGGGTGGCGAGCAGTACTTC	CSASRGGEQYF
TRBV2	TRBJ1-6	-	TRBD1	TGTGCCAGCAGTGAAGCGGTCCAGGGGGCGCGGAATAATTCACCCCTCCACTTT	CASSEAVQGARNNSPLHF
TRBV10-3	TRBJ1-1	few	-	TGTGCCATCAGTGGGTCCCCCGGGACAATGAACACTGAAGCTTTCTTT	CAISGSPGTMNTEAFF
TRBV18	TRBJ1-5	-	-	TGTGCCAGCTCACCACCGTCAAGGGGGAGCAATCAGCCCCAGCATTTT	CASSPPSRGSNQPQHF
TRBV3-1/TRBV3-2	TRBJ1-2	-	TRBD1	TGTGCCAGCAGCCAGGGACAGGGAACGGTTAGCTATGGCTACACCTTC	CASSQGQGTVSYGYTF
TRBV6-5	TRBJ1-1	-	TRBD1	TGTGCCACGGGACAGTTCACTGAAGCTTTCTTT	CATGQFTEAFF
TRBV21-1	TRBJ1-1	-	-	TGTGCCAGCAGCAAAGGAAACAGGGGGCAACACACTGAAGCTTTCTTT	CASSKGNRGQHTEAFF
TRBV5-1	TRBJ1-1	-	-	TGCGCCAGCAGCCCCACAGGAGGGAAAAACACTGAAGCTTTCTTT	CASSPTGGKNTEAFF